A selection of T cell receptor beta chains follows, all from one sample in a study of response to subunit inactivated influenza vaccine. One entry per CDR3 protein, called by TCRdb with MiXCR from the RT-PCR reads. The sample includes hundreds of thousands of distinct CDR3 sequences, around 14% seen only once; the top ten take roughly 11%. Sample: PBMCs from blood, taken approximately 12 days after vaccination. These receptors all stem from a man aged 45-65 years who received an inactivated influenza vaccine. Both conserved end residues are part of each CDR3. The D gene is left open where the match is weak. A clone size is listed for some rows: how often the clone was seen (once, few, many), or a class if it is expanded.

v_call	j_call	clone_size	d_call	cdr3_nt	cdr3_aa
TRBV29-1	TRBJ2-3	few	TRBD2	TGCAGCATATTGGACCGAGGGACTAGCGGGAGGTTGGATACGCAGTATTTT	CSILDRGTSGRLDTQYF
TRBV9	TRBJ2-1	.	.	TGTGCCAGCAGCGTACTTACAGCTGGGAATGAGCAGTTCTTC	CASSVLTAGNEQFF
TRBV29-1	TRBJ2-2	few	.	TGCAGCACTCCGGGACAATATCCCACCGGGGAGCTGTTTTTT	CSTPGQYPTGELFF
TRBV9	TRBJ2-7	.	.	TGTGCCAGCAGCGTACAGCAGAGGGATTACGAGCAGTACTTC	CASSVQQRDYEQYF
TRBV5-1	TRBJ2-3	.	.	TGCGCCAGCAGAGTCAGGGGCGGCACAGATACGCAGTATTTT	CASRVRGGTDTQYF
TRBV4-3	TRBJ2-7	.	.	TGCGCCAGCAGCCCCTCACAGGCGAGCTCCTACGAGCAGTACTTC	CASSPSQASSYEQYF
TRBV7-2	TRBJ2-2	.	.	TGTGCCAGCAGCGTTTCAGGAGTCTCCGGGGAGCTGTTTTTT	CASSVSGVSGELFF
TRBV9	TRBJ2-1	.	.	TGTGCCAGCAGCGTCCGATTAGGGGACGGTGAGCAGTTCTTC	CASSVRLGDGEQFF
TRBV28	TRBJ2-2	.	.	TGTGCCAGCACCCCCACACGAACCGGGGAGCTGTTTTTT	CASTPTRTGELFF
TRBV6-5	TRBJ2-3	few	.	TGTGCCAGCAGTTACTCCCAGGGGACAGATACGCAGTATTTT	CASSYSQGTDTQYF
TRBV7-2	TRBJ2-7	few	TRBD1	TGTGCCAGCAGCTTATACAACGGACAGGGGGGCGAGCAGTACTTC	CASSLYNGQGGEQYF
TRBV6-2/TRBV6-3	TRBJ2-5	few	.	TGTGCCAGCACACAACGTCGGTTAGAGACCCAGTACTTC	CASTQRRLETQYF
TRBV3-1	TRBJ2-3	many	TRBD1	TGTGCCAGCAGCCAAGGCAGAGGGGGCTACACAGATACGCAGTATTTT	CASSQGRGGYTDTQYF
TRBV11-2	TRBJ1-1	.	TRBD1	TGTGCCAGCAGCTTCGGGACAGACGCTGAAGCTTTCTTT	CASSFGTDAEAFF
TRBV25-1	TRBJ1-1	many	.	TGTGCCAGCAATTCTCCTGTCCCGGGGAGGGCCAACACTGAAGCTTTCTTT	CASNSPVPGRANTEAFF
TRBV5-6	TRBJ2-7	few	TRBD1	TGTGCCAGCAGCTTGACGGGACAGGGGAACGAGCAGTACTTC	CASSLTGQGNEQYF
TRBV18	TRBJ2-6	once	TRBD1	TGTGCCAGCTCACCACTACCGGGACAGGGGGCTAATGGGGCCAACGTCCTGACTTTC	CASSPLPGQGANGANVLTF
TRBV3-1	TRBJ2-5	.	.	TGTGCCAGCGGGGGGGGCCCCCGTCGGGAGACCCAGTACTTC	CASGGGPRRETQYF
TRBV4-3	TRBJ2-5	.	.	TGCGCCAGCAGCCTAGATCTATTGGGGAAGACCCAGTACTTC	CASSLDLLGKTQYF
TRBV19	TRBJ2-3	.	TRBD1	TGTGCCAGTACCCCGGGACAGGGCACAGATACGCAGTATTTT	CASTPGQGTDTQYF
TRBV13	TRBJ2-7	few	.	TGTGCCAGCAGCCGAACCCCTTGGGGGTTCAACGAGCAGTACTTC	CASSRTPWGFNEQYF
TRBV20-1	TRBJ1-1	.	.	TGCAGTGCCCCACCCGCCGGGGACACTGAAGCTTTCTTT	CSAPPAGDTEAFF
TRBV19	TRBJ2-3	.	.	TGTGCCAGCCATTGGGGCAGTAAAGCCGATACGCAGTATTTT	CASHWGSKADTQYF
TRBV6-1	TRBJ1-4	few	TRBD1	TGTGCCAGCAGTCGCACAATCTGGACAGGGGGAGAGGAAAAACTGTTTTTT	CASSRTIWTGGEEKLFF
TRBV5-1	TRBJ1-2	few	.	TGCGCCAGCAGCTTGGATGCCTCCTATGGCTACACCTTC	CASSLDASYGYTF
TRBV12-3/TRBV12-4	TRBJ2-7	.	TRBD2	TGTGCCAGCAGTTTAACTCTAGCGGAAGCCTACGAGCAGTACTTC	CASSLTLAEAYEQYF
TRBV7-2	TRBJ2-7	.	TRBD1	TGTGCCAGCAGCTTAGCGCCAGGGGGCGGCGAGCAGTACTTC	CASSLAPGGGEQYF
TRBV18	TRBJ2-7	.	TRBD2	TGTGCCAGCTCACCAACTAGCGGGACCTCCTACGAGCAGTACTTC	CASSPTSGTSYEQYF
TRBV30	TRBJ1-1	.	TRBD1	TGTGCCTGGAGTCTAGACAGGGGGCGGACTGAAGCTTTCTTT	CAWSLDRGRTEAFF
TRBV29-1	TRBJ2-7	few	.	TGCAGCGTTGAACCGGGGGGCCCGGGGTACGAGCAGTACTTC	CSVEPGGPGYEQYF
TRBV12-3/TRBV12-4	TRBJ2-2	many	TRBD1	TGTGCCAGCAGCCCTCGCCCTACAGGGGTCACCGGGGAGCTGTTTTTT	CASSPRPTGVTGELFF
TRBV5-1	TRBJ2-7	many	.	TGCGCCAGCAGCCCCCCCGGACAGACCTACGAGCAGTACTTC	CASSPPGQTYEQYF
TRBV29-1	TRBJ2-3	.	TRBD1	TGCAGCGTGGGTATAACAGGGGGCGCAGATACGCAGTATTTT	CSVGITGGADTQYF
TRBV28	TRBJ2-1	few	.	TGTGCCAGCGGGCTTGAGCAGTTCTTC	CASGLEQFF
TRBV29-1	TRBJ1-1	.	.	TGCAGCGTTGGTGGGGGGAGAATGAACACTGAAGCTTTCTTT	CSVGGGRMNTEAFF
TRBV6-5	TRBJ1-5	.	.	TGTGCCAGCAGTTACTCGAGGCGCTTCAATCAGCCCCAGCATTTT	CASSYSRRFNQPQHF
TRBV29-1	TRBJ2-7	many	TRBD1	TGCAGCGTTGATAAGCCCGGGACAGCCGGCGAGCAGTACTTC	CSVDKPGTAGEQYF